This TCR beta chain was observed in a study of graft-versus-host responses after intestinal transplantation (dated by TCRdb to about 2021). General notes on the study: The transplants that recipients got were multivisceral, liver-intestinal, or isolated intestinal. Every recipient was given anti-thymocyte globulin induction, then maintenance tacrolimus and steroids for roughly 3 years. After intestinal transplantation, graft-versus-host and host-versus-graft alloreactive T cell clones were followed in the graft, circulation and bone marrow using bulk TCR-beta CDR3 sequencing. Alloreactive clones were identified by sequencing pre-transplant mixed lymphocyte reaction products and comparing them with unstimulated pre-transplant donor and recipient T cells. A cohort of about 25 intestinal transplant recipients, including one retransplant, was enrolled, and a few patients lacking pretransplant specimens were excluded. Donor T cell macrochimerism was defined as a peak of at least 4% donor T cells among recipient peripheral blood mononuclear cells. Rather than being sequenced by the commercial service, samples from a few later patients were sequenced in-house on an Illumina MiSeq and processed with MiXCR.

Trimming costs V 0 bases and J 5 bases, and their ends lie 8 bases apart. The germline V gene yields SGDLS for CDR1 and YYNGEE for CDR2. Taken from cysteine to phenylalanine, the CDR3 has 14 residues. CDR3 DNA only is kept here, 42 bases in frame from base 1. This specimen's time point label, interpreted: cells obtained before transplantation from donor or recipient. CD3+CD4+ and CD3+CD8+ populations were FACS-sorted from unstimulated pre-transplant donor and recipient cells taken from spleen or lymph nodes. Libraries were prepared through the immunoSEQ multiplex PCR assay. For most patients, genomic DNA was isolated using the Qiagen DNeasy Blood and Tissue Kit and was shipped frozen to Adaptive Biotechnologies for TCR sequencing. Adaptive Biotechnologies carried out high-throughput TCR-beta CDR3 sequencing of genomic DNA for most patients. Regarding the original processing steps: Adaptive's ImmunoSEQ software supplied the TCR sequencing data for 15 to 20 patients, while MiXCR and VDJtools were used to process three other patients. To correct CD4 versus CD8 sorting errors, sequences present in both subsets at a frequency ratio below 5:1 were removed. CDR3 nucleotide sequences shared by donor and recipient were removed because the origin of these sequences could not be assigned. To count as alloreactive, a clone needed at least 2-fold expansion over unstimulated cells and a minimum CFSE-low frequency of 0.002% (template counts) or 0.001% (read counts). Clones detected in sequenced pre-transplant spleen, lymph node, or MLR CFSE-low populations of the donor or recipient were defined as mappable. Cumulative frequency of alloreactive clones was calculated as a percentage of all sequences weighted by copy number. TCRdb's version of the immuneACCESS table is confined to in-frame rearrangements and falls short of the full clone set. An unresolved V gene accounts for under half of the shortfall where checked; the remainder is of unknown origin. V and J calls and clone size are given by that table; D and trimming were obtained from the DNA. For this sample the table gives 90,000 to 150,000 clones, of which approximately 92% were detected only once. More than 0.09% of the sample comes from the top ten.

The paper as a whole reports these results and caveats: Patients with donor T cell macrochimerism had high GvH to HvG T cell clonal ratios in their allografts. GvH clones turned up in recipient bone marrow, with some appearing earlier in ileal mucosa or blood, a pattern consistent with an intestinal mucosal origin. The conclusions were limited by the relatively low number and heterogeneity of the intestinal transplant patients. Peak levels of circulating GvH clones were associated with declines in HvG clones early after transplant.

About this clone: Its antigen remains undetermined. Per-base quality was not reported, and no clone a single base away is much larger than it.

This receptor was taken from a human donor who received an intestinal transplant. The rearrangement joined TRBV9 to TRBJ2-2, with an unclear D gene assignment. The starting material was unstimulated CD4+ T cells sorted from spleen or lymph node cells, obtained before intestinal transplant. The CDR3 protein sequence reads: CASSVESATGELFF. At the DNA level, the sequence is TGTGCCAGCAGCGTAGAAAGTGCAACCGGGGAGCTGTTTTTT.